This TCR beta chain came from a study of T-cell memory formation after mild COVID-19 (dated by TCRdb to the early 2020s). Background on the whole study: TCR sequence clusters from the two donors were largely donor specific. Longitudinal TCRalpha and TCRbeta repertoire sequencing tracked T-cell clones expanding and contracting after mild COVID-19 in two donors. The cohort comprised two young, previously healthy adult volunteers, one female and one male.

PBMCs were isolated by Ficoll-Paque density gradient centrifugation. CDR1 and CDR2 (SEHNR, FQNEAQ) derive from the germline V gene (reference sequence). Relative to germline, V is 5 bases shorter and J is 12 bases shorter, with 14 bases between their ends. Spanning cysteine to phenylalanine, the CDR3 consists of 12 amino acids. Left in the record is the CDR3 DNA by itself, 36 bases read in frame from the first base. The research as a whole found: Only two mild cases were covered in the study, and larger cohorts including severe cases with pre-infection samples were considered necessary. Some responding clones were detected in pre-infection memory, which suggested that pre-existing cross-reactive memory T cells had joined the SARS-CoV-2 response. SARS-CoV-2 specificity of the second-wave clones peaking on day 37 was not confirmed. Contracting CD4+ clones were located mainly in the CM and EM memory subsets, whereas CD8+ clones were found to be enriched in EMRA. Balanced CD4/CD8 phenotypes were observed for clones contracting from day 15 to 85, whereas a bias towards CD4+ was observed for a second wave of clones expanding from day 15 to 37.

With regard to this clonotype: Its recognized antigen is unknown. Per-nucleotide qualities are absent, and no much larger clonotype sits a single base away.

Data came from an Illumina NovaSeq 6000. cDNA libraries for TCRalpha and TCRbeta were prepared by 5'RACE using constant-segment primers, with sample barcodes and unique molecular identifiers added. Trizol reagent was used to extract RNA from every sample. Amplification of the libraries took two PCR steps, and the second step added a second sample barcode plus Illumina TruSeq adapters. Sequencing of libraries was performed on an Illumina NovaSeq with 2 x 150 bp paired-end reads. The authors processed their data as follows. The reads were demultiplexed and collapsed into UMI-guided consensus sequences using migec v1.2.7. Using mixcr v2.1.11, UMI consensuses were aligned to TRA and TRB V and J templates and then assembled into clonotypes. A clonotype was counted as expanded or contracted only if both edgeR and NoisET called the change significant, with noise models trained on biological replicates. For edgeR calls, the thresholds were a false discovery rate-adjusted p below 0.01 and a log2 fold-change of 1. As an exploratory analysis of dynamics, max-normalized trajectories of the 1000 most abundant clonotypes were examined with PCA combined with hierarchical clustering. Each responding clone was given a CD4 or CD8 phenotype based on the CD4+ and CD8+ repertoires, which had been sequenced separately. The public sequencing data were trimmed at Q25 with fastp and processed into clonotypes with MiXCR by TCRdb, which kept only in-frame beta chains. Each CDR3 protein appears once, grouped with its most common genes and DNA. The V and J calls, along with clone size, are taken from TCRdb and not from the paper's own processing. Within this sample are about 290,000 distinct CDR3 sequences, with roughly 15% of them counted one time only. The leading ten clones occupy 22% of the sample.

This receptor was taken from a man younger than 30 who had mild COVID-19 (a few samples of this study predate the infection). The sample titles of this study are shuffled in the database, so cell type and time point are left out; the donor was told from shared clones. This chain joins TRBV7-9 to TRBJ2-1; the D segment could be TRBD1, given 5 matching bases. The material sequenced was PBMCs or a T cell subset sorted from them (not recorded which). The bases read TGTGCCAGCAGCCAAGGGGTTGGCGGGCAGTTCTTC. Protein translation: CASSQGVGGQFF.